A selection of T cell receptor beta chains follows, all from one sample in a study of blood T cell repertoires in COVID-19. Produced via immunoSEQ multiplex PCR; TCRdb's table is partial and in-frame only. The table has some 40,000 clones, approximately 80% seen once. The sample was peripheral blood. Receptor source: an older man with acute or convalescent COVID-19. CDR3s include the opening cysteine and the closing phenylalanine or tryptophan. A D gene is named only where the DNA matches it firmly. Size values are once, few and many counts, or a class for expanded clones, and some rows have none.

J | V | size | D | DNA | CDR3
TRBJ1-2 | TRBV5-6 | NA | NA | TGTGCCAGCAGCTTGGCGGGTCAGGGGCTCTATGGCTACACCTTC | CASSLAGQGLYGYTF
TRBJ2-1 | TRBV28 | few | TRBD1 | TGTGCCAGCAGTCCCCCAGGGGGCCCAGTGGAGCAGTTCTTC | CASSPPGGPVEQFF
TRBJ1-1 | TRBV10-1 | NA | TRBD1 | TGCGCCAGCAGTCCGGGACAGGCGAACACTGAAGCTTTCTTT | CASSPGQANTEAFF
TRBJ2-1 | TRBV4-1 | many | NA | TGCGCCAGCAGCCAAGGTCTAGCAAATGAGCAGTTCTTC | CASSQGLANEQFF
TRBJ1-5 | TRBV19 | NA | NA | TGTGCCAGTAGTATAGGAGGACAGCTAAATCAGCCCCAGCATTTT | CASSIGGQLNQPQHF
TRBJ2-3 | TRBV24-1 | once | NA | TGTGCCACCAGTGATTTGAGCAGGAGCACAGATACGCAGTATTTT | CATSDLSRSTDTQYF
TRBJ2-5 | TRBV7-3 | NA | TRBD2 | TGTGCCAGCAGTGCCGGGACTAGCAGGCAAGAGACCCAGTACTTC | CASSAGTSRQETQYF
TRBJ1-2 | TRBV19 | NA | NA | TGTGCCAGTTCTACTAACTATGGCTACACCTTC | CASSTNYGYTF
TRBJ2-7 | TRBV5-4 | NA | NA | TGTGCCAGCAGCTTGGTTAGCTCCTACGAGCAGTACTTC | CASSLVSSYEQYF
TRBJ1-1 | TRBV18 | NA | TRBD1 | TGTGCCAGCTCGCCCGACAGGGGAGTGGGCACTGAAGCTTTCTTT | CASSPDRGVGTEAFF
TRBJ1-1 | TRBV30 | NA | TRBD1 | TGTGCCTGGAGGAGACAGGGGTCTAGGACTGAAGCTTTCTTT | CAWRRQGSRTEAFF
TRBJ2-5 | TRBV7-2 | NA | TRBD2 | TGTGCCAGCAGCACGGGACTAGCCACCTCGGGGACCCAGTACTTC | CASSTGLATSGTQYF
TRBJ2-7 | TRBV7-2 | NA | TRBD1 | TGTGCCAGCAGCTTAGGGGTGACAGGGGGCGAGCAGTACTTC | CASSLGVTGGEQYF
TRBJ2-2 | TRBV14 | NA | NA | TGTGCCAGCAGCCAAACAAACCGGGCCGGGGAGCTGTTTTTT | CASSQTNRAGELFF
TRBJ1-3 | TRBV28 | NA | TRBD1 | TGTGCCAGCAGTTTGGTACAGGGGGTCGGAAACACCATATATTTT | CASSLVQGVGNTIYF
TRBJ2-2 | TRBV4-3 | NA | TRBD2 | TGCGCCAGCAGCAGGTCTAGCGGGGGGGATAACACCGGGGAGCTGTTTTTT | CASSRSSGGDNTGELFF
TRBJ1-5 | TRBV6-1 | NA | TRBD1 | TGTGCCAGCAGTGAAGCGGGGCAGGGGGCAGGGGGCAATCAGCCCCAGCATTTT | CASSEAGQGAGGNQPQHF